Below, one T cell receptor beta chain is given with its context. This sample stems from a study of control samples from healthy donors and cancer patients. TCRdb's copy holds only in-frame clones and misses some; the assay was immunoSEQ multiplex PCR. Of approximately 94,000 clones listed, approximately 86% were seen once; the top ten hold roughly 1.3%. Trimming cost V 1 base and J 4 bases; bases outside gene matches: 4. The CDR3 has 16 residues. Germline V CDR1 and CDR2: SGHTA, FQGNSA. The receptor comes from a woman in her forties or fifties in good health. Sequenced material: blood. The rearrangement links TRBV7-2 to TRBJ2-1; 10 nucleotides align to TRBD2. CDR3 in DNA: TGTGCCAGCAGCTTAGTCAGGACTAGCGGATACAATGAGCAGTTCTTC. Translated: CASSLVRTSGYNEQFF.